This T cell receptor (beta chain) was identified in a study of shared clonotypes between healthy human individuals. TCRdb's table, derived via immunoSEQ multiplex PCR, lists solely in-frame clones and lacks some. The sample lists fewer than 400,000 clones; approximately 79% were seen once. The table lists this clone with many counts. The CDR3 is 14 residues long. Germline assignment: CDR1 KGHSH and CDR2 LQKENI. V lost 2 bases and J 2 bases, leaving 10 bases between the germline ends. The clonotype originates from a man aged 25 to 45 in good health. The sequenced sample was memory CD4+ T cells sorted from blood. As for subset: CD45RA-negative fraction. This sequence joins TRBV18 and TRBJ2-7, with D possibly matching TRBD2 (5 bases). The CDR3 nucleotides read TGTGCCAGCTCACCAGAACTAGAAGCCTACGAGCAGTACTTC. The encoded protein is CASSPELEAYEQYF.